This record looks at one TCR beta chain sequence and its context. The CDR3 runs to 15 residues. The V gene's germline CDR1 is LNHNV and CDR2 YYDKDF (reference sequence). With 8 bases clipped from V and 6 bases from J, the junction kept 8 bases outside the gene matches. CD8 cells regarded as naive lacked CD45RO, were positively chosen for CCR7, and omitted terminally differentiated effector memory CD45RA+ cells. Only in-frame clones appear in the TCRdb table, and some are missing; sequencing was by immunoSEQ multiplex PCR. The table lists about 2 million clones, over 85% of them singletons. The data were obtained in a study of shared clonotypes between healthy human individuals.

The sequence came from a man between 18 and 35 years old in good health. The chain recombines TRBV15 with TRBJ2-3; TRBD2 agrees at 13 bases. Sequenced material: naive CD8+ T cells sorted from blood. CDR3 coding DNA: TGTGCCACCGGAACGGGACTAGCGGGGAAGGATACGCAGTATTTT. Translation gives CATGTGLAGKDTQYF.